These T cell receptor beta chains were read from a single sample in a study of T cells after posttransplantation cyclophosphamide. Using immunoSEQ multiplex PCR, the repertoire was profiled, and TCRdb retains in-frame clones only, with some absent. The repertoire holds more than 8,500 clones, with more than 75% as singletons. This specimen was PBMCs, taken after allogeneic stem cell transplant with posttransplant cyclophosphamide. These receptor sequences come from a female patient aged 40-50 years who received an allogeneic stem cell transplant from an unrelated donor, was CMV-positive, and had no GVHD. The graft donor may have given rise to some T cells. Each CDR3 is given with its conserved first and last residue. Fields, in order: V gene, J gene, D gene, clone size, CDR3 protein, CDR3 DNA. A D gene is named only where the DNA matches it firmly. The size of a clone is reported for some rows only, either as once, few or many, or as a class for expanded clones.

v_call: TRBV5-6; j_call: TRBJ2-7; d_call: TRBD2; clone_size: NA; cdr3_aa: CASSSSGGAAYEQYF; cdr3_nt: TGTGCCAGCAGCTCGAGCGGGGGGGCCGCCTACGAGCAGTACTTC
v_call: TRBV2; j_call: TRBJ2-3; d_call: TRBD2; clone_size: NA; cdr3_aa: CASTRTSGGAEYF; cdr3_nt: TGTGCCAGCACCCGAACTAGCGGGGGGGCTGAGTATTTT
v_call: TRBV4-1; j_call: TRBJ2-1; d_call: TRBD2; clone_size: once; cdr3_aa: CASSQDRGGADPYNEQFF; cdr3_nt: TGCGCCAGCAGCCAAGATCGGGGGGGGGCCGACCCTTACAATGAGCAGTTCTTC
v_call: TRBV15; j_call: TRBJ2-7; d_call: NA; clone_size: NA; cdr3_aa: CATSSRGSGEQYF; cdr3_nt: TGTGCCACCAGCAGTCGGGGTTCTGGGGAGCAGTACTTC
v_call: TRBV7-2; j_call: TRBJ1-1; d_call: NA; clone_size: NA; cdr3_aa: CASSRLREQQNTEAFF; cdr3_nt: TGTGCCAGCAGCCGCCTCCGGGAACAGCAGAACACTGAAGCTTTCTTT
v_call: TRBV28; j_call: TRBJ2-3; d_call: TRBD2; clone_size: NA; cdr3_aa: CASSFLTSGGARDTQYF; cdr3_nt: TGTGCCAGCAGTTTCCTGACTAGCGGGGGGGCGCGGGATACGCAGTATTTT
v_call: TRBV18; j_call: TRBJ1-2; d_call: NA; clone_size: NA; cdr3_aa: CASSPAMGPIYGYTF; cdr3_nt: TGTGCCAGCTCACCCGCGATGGGCCCCATCTATGGCTACACCTTC
v_call: TRBV19; j_call: TRBJ2-7; d_call: TRBD1; clone_size: few; cdr3_aa: CASSSYRGLVREQYF; cdr3_nt: TGTGCCAGTAGTTCGTACAGGGGGCTAGTTCGGGAGCAGTACTTC
v_call: TRBV10-3; j_call: TRBJ1-5; d_call: NA; clone_size: once; cdr3_aa: CAISGGGITQPQHF; cdr3_nt: TGTGCCATCAGTGGGGGGGGGATAACCCAGCCCCAGCATTTT
v_call: TRBV7-9; j_call: TRBJ2-3; d_call: NA; clone_size: NA; cdr3_aa: CASSSWTFSTSDTQYF; cdr3_nt: TGTGCCAGCAGCTCCTGGACTTTCTCAACTTCGGATACGCAGTATTTT
v_call: TRBV16; j_call: TRBJ1-2; d_call: NA; clone_size: NA; cdr3_aa: CASSQGRNYGYTF; cdr3_nt: TGTGCCAGCAGCCAGGGGAGAAACTATGGCTACACCTTC
v_call: TRBV13; j_call: TRBJ1-6; d_call: NA; clone_size: few; cdr3_aa: CASRRALFDSPLHF; cdr3_nt: TGTGCCAGCAGACGAGCTTTGTTTGATTCACCCCTCCACTTT
v_call: TRBV7-2; j_call: TRBJ2-1; d_call: TRBD2; clone_size: NA; cdr3_aa: CASAGGGSANEQFF; cdr3_nt: TGTGCCAGCGCCGGGGGGGGCTCAGCCAATGAGCAGTTCTTC
v_call: TRBV25-1; j_call: TRBJ2-7; d_call: TRBD1; clone_size: NA; cdr3_aa: CASSDQDRGLFYEQYF; cdr3_nt: TGTGCCAGCAGTGACCAGGACAGGGGACTTTTCTACGAGCAGTACTTC
v_call: TRBV19; j_call: TRBJ2-4; d_call: NA; clone_size: NA; cdr3_aa: CASSFAGAKNIQYF; cdr3_nt: TGTGCCAGTAGTTTTGCGGGGGCCAAAAACATTCAGTACTTC
v_call: TRBV29-1; j_call: TRBJ1-2; d_call: NA; clone_size: NA; cdr3_aa: CSVEAGFPWGYTF; cdr3_nt: TGCAGCGTGGAAGCAGGCTTCCCATGGGGCTACACCTTC
v_call: TRBV11-3; j_call: TRBJ1-3; d_call: NA; clone_size: NA; cdr3_aa: CASSLGAVGNTIYF; cdr3_nt: TGTGCCAGCAGCTTAGGTGCGGTTGGAAACACCATATATTTT
v_call: TRBV7-3; j_call: TRBJ1-1; d_call: NA; clone_size: few; cdr3_aa: CASSLGGATEAFF; cdr3_nt: TGTGCCAGCAGCTTAGGGGGGGCCACTGAAGCTTTCTTT
v_call: TRBV5-1; j_call: TRBJ1-4; d_call: NA; clone_size: few; cdr3_aa: CASSEAGNEKLFF; cdr3_nt: TGCGCCAGCAGTGAGGCGGGGAATGAAAAACTGTTTTTT
v_call: TRBV11-3; j_call: TRBJ1-6; d_call: TRBD1; clone_size: once; cdr3_aa: CASSVRQGARSSYNSPLHF; cdr3_nt: TGTGCCAGCAGCGTCCGACAGGGGGCGCGGAGCTCCTATAATTCACCCCTCCACTTT
v_call: TRBV5-4; j_call: TRBJ2-2; d_call: NA; clone_size: NA; cdr3_aa: CASSLALGDTGELFF; cdr3_nt: TGTGCCAGCAGCTTGGCCTTGGGAGACACCGGGGAGCTGTTTTTT
v_call: TRBV2; j_call: TRBJ2-3; d_call: NA; clone_size: NA; cdr3_aa: CASRILPPRADTQYF; cdr3_nt: TGTGCCAGCAGGATACTCCCCCCCAGGGCAGATACGCAGTATTTT
v_call: TRBV5-4; j_call: TRBJ1-6; d_call: NA; clone_size: NA; cdr3_aa: CASSLTGNNSPLHF; cdr3_nt: TGTGCCAGCAGCTTGACGGGTAATAATTCACCCCTCCACTTT
v_call: TRBV2; j_call: TRBJ2-7; d_call: TRBD1; clone_size: NA; cdr3_aa: CARGSIGLKTGNNEQYF; cdr3_nt: TGTGCCAGGGGGTCCATTGGGCTTAAGACAGGGAACAACGAGCAGTACTTC
v_call: TRBV25-1; j_call: TRBJ2-5; d_call: NA; clone_size: NA; cdr3_aa: CASSGGVGGWETQYF; cdr3_nt: TGTGCCAGCAGTGGGGGGGTAGGGGGCTGGGAGACCCAGTACTTC
v_call: TRBV18; j_call: TRBJ2-5; d_call: TRBD1; clone_size: NA; cdr3_aa: CASSPSGTGGTETQYF; cdr3_nt: TGTGCCAGCTCACCGTCCGGGACAGGTGGGACGGAGACCCAGTACTTC
v_call: TRBV2; j_call: TRBJ1-2; d_call: NA; clone_size: NA; cdr3_aa: CASSVVGENYHYGYTF; cdr3_nt: TGTGCCAGCAGTGTGGTTGGAGAAAATTATCACTATGGCTACACCTTC
v_call: TRBV21-1; j_call: TRBJ2-5; d_call: NA; clone_size: NA; cdr3_aa: CASSAGQGPGETQYF; cdr3_nt: TGTGCCAGCAGCGCGGGACAGGGGCCTGGAGAGACCCAGTACTTC
v_call: TRBV6-1; j_call: TRBJ1-2; d_call: NA; clone_size: NA; cdr3_aa: CASSDGPRGGHYGYTF; cdr3_nt: TGTGCCAGCAGTGATGGGCCCCGGGGGGGCCACTATGGCTACACCTTC
v_call: TRBV27; j_call: TRBJ2-1; d_call: TRBD1; clone_size: NA; cdr3_aa: CASSRTGRVNEQFF; cdr3_nt: TGTGCCAGCAGCCGGACAGGGAGAGTCAATGAGCAGTTCTTC
v_call: TRBV10-2; j_call: TRBJ1-3; d_call: NA; clone_size: NA; cdr3_aa: CASSESQVAGNTIYF; cdr3_nt: TGCGCCAGCAGTGAGTCCCAGGTGGCTGGAAACACCATATATTTT